The clone carrying this T cell receptor beta chain was recorded at least ten times. Its antigen is undetermined. TCRdb re-analysed the reads in MiXCR, keeping a single row per CDR3 protein. Here the sample spans 150,000 to 200,000 distinct CDR3 sequences, 8.5% to 10% being singletons. The sample originates from a study of T cell repertoires in cytomegalovirus infection. Study-wide context: From public TCR beta signatures came an indication of both CMV infection and matching HLA type. Study outcomes and limitations: Individuals carrying CMV plus the relevant HLA were identified by cumulative frequency of public TCR beta families. CMV-specific HLA-C-restricted TCR beta clonotypes dominated the ex vivo response.

The CDR3 spans 21 residues. CDR1 is MDHEN and CDR2 is SYDVKM in the germline V gene. The V segment lost 2 bases and the J segment 0 bases; nucleotides outside the gene matches: 15. Sequencing was performed on PBMCs. The sequence derives from a human donor in good health (CMV status not recorded). Some clones in this sample may be carry-over from other donors' samples. This chain uses TRBV28 with TRBJ2-1; the match to TRBD2 covers 11 bases. CDR3 coding DNA: TGTGCCAGCAGTTTAACTCGAACGGGACTAGCGGCTCTGAGCTCCTACAATGAGCAGTTCTTC. This gives the protein CASSLTRTGLAALSSYNEQFF.